The 28 T cell receptor beta chains reported below all come from one sample, sequenced in a study of CD8+CD57+ T cells in acquired aplastic anemia. Both TCR beta VDJ combination and CDR3 sequence profiling were carried out. Genomic DNA was the template for this profiling. Each CDR3 protein gets one entry after TCRdb re-called the reads with MiXCR. The repertoire holds around 180,000 distinct CDR3 sequences, with 48% as singletons. It was patients with CD8+CD57+ cell expansion by flow cytometry who were chosen for sequencing. Material for sequencing was sorted CD4+, CD8+, or CD8+CD57+ T cells (not recorded which) from PBMCs. Source of these receptors: a human donor with aplastic anemia.

The chain joins TRBV10-3 to TRBJ2-7; 14 bases are shared with TRBD2. The CDR3 has 14 residues. Germline-derived CDR1 and CDR2 are ENHRY and SYGVKD. J gave up 6 bases and V 6 bases, and 4 bases lay outside the gene matches. The CDR3 sequence is CAISPGTSGSEQYF. Written as DNA, the CDR3 is TGTGCCATCAGCCCCGGGACTAGCGGGAGCGAGCAGTACTTC.

There are a few counts of this clonotype. The chain couples TRBV12-3 or TRBV12-4 to TRBJ1-2; no clear D gene. V lost 4 bases, J lost 4 bases, and 4 bases lay in between. CDR3 length: 11 residues. The CDR3 is CASSSSYGYTF. CDR3 DNA: TGTGCCAGCAGTTCCAGCTATGGCTACACCTTC.

The V and J genes are TRBV29-1 and TRBJ2-2; TRBD2 matches 10 bases. V lost 4 bases and J lost 4; bases outside the gene matches: 6. CDR3 length equals 15 residues. Germline lookup yields CDR1 SQVTM and CDR2 ANQGSEA. Here the CDR3 reads CSVGPSGRGTGELFF. DNA for the CDR3: TGCAGCGTTGGACCTAGCGGGAGAGGCACCGGGGAGCTGTTTTTT.

In its sample, this clonotype was seen a few times. The chain is built from TRBV18 and TRBJ1-5; TRBD1 agrees at 12 bases. The CDR3 sequence is 16 residues long. V trimming: 6 bases; J trimming: 5 bases; junction bases outside the gene matches: 8. CDR1 KGHSH and CDR2 LQKENI come from the germline V gene. The CDR3 DNA reads as TGTGCCAGCTCTCCCTCGGGACAGGGGGCGTATCAGCCCCAGCATTTT. As protein: CASSPSGQGAYQPQHF.

The chain joins TRBV30 to TRBJ1-1; TRBD1 matches at 7 bases. There are 15 residues in the CDR3. Germline assignment: CDR1 GTSNPN and CDR2 SVGIG (reference sequence). Germline trimming cut 3 bases from V and 1 base from J; bases unmatched to any gene: 8. CDR3 in DNA: TGTGCCTGGAGCATCTCCGGGACAGCGAACACTGAAGCTTTCTTT. This sequence encodes CAWSISGTANTEAFF.

This sequence joins TRBV29-1 and TRBJ1-1; D may be TRBD1 (5 bases). Trimming removed 6 bases from V and 0 bases from J, with 14 bases in between. The CDR3 spans 14 residues. From germline, CDR1 is SQVTM and CDR2 ANQGSEA. CDR3 sequence: CSVVDGALNTEAFF. CDR3 nucleotides: TGCAGCGTCGTTGACGGGGCTCTGAACACTGAAGCTTTCTTT.

A few counts support this clonotype. Written as DNA, the CDR3 is TGTGCCAGCAGCTTAGAGGCGGGAGCTTCTAAGTATTTT. As protein: CASSLEAGASKYF. J is TRBJ2-3 and V is TRBV11-2, with TRBD2 matching 7 bases. Looked up from germline, CDR1 is SGHAT and CDR2 is FQNNGV. Trimming at V came to 0 bases and at J to 13 bases, leaving 7 bases not matched to a gene. This CDR3 contains 13 residues.

The V gene is TRBV7-3, the J gene TRBJ2-3; D is undetermined. Germline values: CDR1 SGHTA, CDR2 FQGTGA. This CDR3 is 13 amino acids long. The V end was cut by 4 bases, the J end by 4 bases, with 9 bases between. The CDR3 nucleotides read TGTGCCAGCAGCTCCATGTTTTCAGATACGCAGTATTTT. This sequence encodes CASSSMFSDTQYF. Based on the CDR3 plus reference TRBV7-3 and TRBJ2-3, the full variable domain is GAGVSQTPSNKVTEKGKYVELRCDPISGHTALYWYRQSLGQGPEFLIYFQGTGAADDSGLPNDRFFAVRPEGSVSTLKIQRTERGDSAVYLCASSSMFSDTQYFGPGTRLTVL.

This clonotype was observed once. V and J are TRBV20-1 and TRBJ2-1, with D tentatively TRBD2 (6 bases). Trimming pared 3 bases from V and 12 bases from J, leaving 12 bases between. CDR3 length: 11 amino acids. Germline V gene lookup returns CDR1 DFQATT and CDR2 SNEGSKA (reference sequence). CDR3 amino acids: CSASRDSGQFF. The CDR3 nucleotides are TGCAGTGCTAGTAGGGACTCTGGGCAGTTCTTC.

There are a few counts of this clonotype. Since a much larger clone is just one base distant, this may be a read error. The chain has TRBV6-5 and TRBJ2-7; perhaps TRBD1 as D (6 bases). V was cut by 0 bases and J by 3 bases, with 12 bases left in between. There are 15 residues in the CDR3. Germline V gene data show CDR1 as MNHEY and CDR2 as SVGAGI. The CDR3 protein is CASSYSSGDIYEQYF. The CDR3 DNA is TGTGCCAGCAGTTACTCGTCAGGGGACATCTACGAGCAGTACTTC.

In its sample, this clonotype was seen a few times. The rearrangement uses TRBV6-5 and TRBJ2-5; no clear D. This CDR3 has 11 residues. The germline CDR1 and CDR2 sequences are MNHEY and SVGAGI. Deletions cut 1 base from V and 7 bases from J, with 4 bases between. CDR3 sequence (DNA): TGTGCCAGCAGTTACTTGGGGACCCAGTACTTC. Its translation is CASSYLGTQYF.

The chain carries TRBV4-2 and TRBJ2-5; 8 bases are shared with TRBD1. CDR3 length: 15 amino acids. Germline assignment: CDR1 LGHNA and CDR2 YNFKEQ. V gave up 2 bases and J gave up 1 base; unmatched junction bases: 3. CDR3 loop: CASSQPGTGQETQYF. The DNA of the CDR3 is TGTGCCAGCAGCCAACCCGGGACAGGCCAAGAGACCCAGTACTTC.

This chain connects TRBV19 to TRBJ1-1; possible D gene TRBD1, 6 bases. The germline gives CDR1 LNHDA, CDR2 SQIVND (reference sequence). The CDR3 length is 14 residues. Trimming cost V 2 bases and J 5 bases, with 12 bases left between them. CDR3 DNA: TGTGCCAGTAGTATATTGGGGGCCGGGACTGAAGCTTTCTTT. This codes for CASSILGAGTEAFF.

This clonotype was detected many times. The chain joins TRBV5-6 to TRBJ2-7; tentative D call: TRBD1 (6 bases). This CDR3 is built from 17 residues. The germline V gene encodes CDR1 SGHDT and CDR2 YYEEEE. The V and J ends lost 3 bases and 3 bases respectively, with 22 bases between them. The CDR3 bases are TGTGCCAGCAGCTCGATTCTTCGACAGGAGATAAACTACGAGCAGTACTTC. It translates to CASSSILRQEINYEQYF.

The J gene is TRBJ1-1, the V gene TRBV2; D not resolved. Germline V CDR1 and CDR2: SNHLY, FYNNEI. The V gene lost 3 bases and the J gene lost 1 base, with 9 bases spanning the gap. This CDR3 spans 14 amino acids. CDR3 DNA sequence: TGTGCCAGCAGTGATTCACAGCGGAACACTGAAGCTTTCTTT. Translated: CASSDSQRNTEAFF.

On this clonotype itself: Possible read error: a much larger clone is one base away. V is TRBV25-1 and J is TRBJ2-2; D might be TRBD2 (6 bases). Trimming removed 5 bases from V and 2 bases from J, with 15 bases in between. Germline CDR1 is MGHDK and CDR2 is SYGVNS. The CDR3 has 16 amino acids. The CDR3 is CASSQGLPPNTGELFF. The CDR3, as DNA: TGTGCCAGCAGTCAGGGACTCCCCCCAAACACCGGGGAGCTGTTTTTT.

This clonotype was detected a few times. The chain is built from TRBV14 and TRBJ2-5; D is uncertain. Germline CDR1 is SGHDN and CDR2 is FVKESK. V dropped 5 bases and J dropped 2 bases, with 15 bases sitting between them. The CDR3 loop spans 15 amino acids. This CDR3 reads CASSDGTRPQETQYF. The CDR3 DNA sequence: TGTGCCAGCAGCGACGGAACACGGCCACAAGAGACCCAGTACTTC. Filled out from reference TRBV14 and TRBJ2-5, the complete variable domain reads EAGVTQFPSHSVIEKGQTVTLRCDPISGHDNLYWYRRVMGKEIKFLLHFVKESKQDESGMPNNRFLAERTGGTYSTLKVQPAELEDSGVYFCASSDGTRPQETQYFGPGTRLLVL.

The chain links TRBV10-3 to TRBJ1-3, with D hard to call. CDR3 size: 13 residues. Germline-derived CDR1 and CDR2 are ENHRY and SYGVKD. Trimming pared 6 bases from V and 0 bases from J, leaving 6 bases between. The CDR3 DNA sequence: TGTGCCATCAGCACTAACTCTGGAAACACCATATATTTT. Its translation: CAISTNSGNTIYF.

The chain carries TRBV2 and TRBJ1-2; D is perhaps TRBD1 (6 bases). V was cut by 7 bases and J by 5 bases, with 17 bases left in between. In germline, CDR1 is SNHLY, CDR2 FYNNEI. CDR3 length: 14 amino acids. The CDR3 DNA reads as TGTGCCAGCACTCCGGGCCGGGACACTTATGGCTACACCTTC. This encodes CASTPGRDTYGYTF.

V is TRBV9 and J is TRBJ2-7, with D possibly matching TRBD2 (5 bases). V shed 3 bases and J shed 3 bases, with 7 bases lying between them. CDR3 length: 12 amino acids. The germline V gene encodes CDR1 SGDLS and CDR2 YYNGEE. This CDR3 is CASSGEGYEQYF. The CDR3 bases are TGTGCCAGCAGCGGAGAGGGCTACGAGCAGTACTTC.

This clonotype showed up just a few times. The chain recombines TRBV6-2 or TRBV6-3 with TRBJ2-2; 7 positions agree with TRBD1. CDR3 length: 15 amino acids. V was pared by 6 bases and J by 0 bases, with 4 bases of the junction left unmatched. The germline V gene has CDR1 MNHEY and CDR2 SVGEGT. The CDR3 DNA is TGTGCCAGCAGACGGGACAGAGCGAACACCGGGGAGCTGTTTTTT. Translating it yields CASRRDRANTGELFF.

This clonotype was counted at least ten times. The chain joins TRBV15 to TRBJ2-1; maybe TRBD1 (6 bases). V was cut by 3 bases and J by 0 bases, with 15 bases left in between. Looked up from germline, CDR1 is LNHNV and CDR2 is YYDKDF (reference sequence). This CDR3 region has 17 residues. CDR3 in DNA: TGTGCCACCAGCAGCCCGGGACAACCGAGCTCCTACAATGAGCAGTTCTTC. Translation gives CATSSPGQPSSYNEQFF. The full variable domain, completed using reference TRBV15 and TRBJ2-1, is DAMVIQNPRYQVTQFGKPVTLSCSQTLNHNVMYWYQQKSSQAPKLLFHYYDKDFNNEADTPDNFQSRRPNTSFCFLDIRSPGLGDTAMYLCATSSPGQPSSYNEQFFGPGTRLTVL.

This clonotype has a count of ten or more. The rearrangement uses TRBV16 and TRBJ2-7; 11 nucleotides align to TRBD1. V shed 2 bases and J 7 bases; nucleotides not matched to a gene: 4. Germline CDR1 is KGHSY and CDR2 is FQNENV. The CDR3 loop spans 14 amino acids. The CDR3 DNA follows: TGTGCCAGCAGCCAAAAAGGGACAGGGGGAGAGCAGTACTTC. Residues: CASSQKGTGGEQYF.

The chain couples TRBV10-3 to TRBJ2-2; D possibly corresponds to TRBD1 (5 bases). Between the trimmed V and J ends, which lost 8 bases and 5 bases, there was a span of 15 bases. Per germline, CDR1 ENHRY and CDR2 SYGVKD. This CDR3 contains 14 residues. The CDR3 DNA reads TGTGCCATCGGGCAGGGTGGCACGACCGGGGAGCTGTTTTTT. Encoded protein: CAIGQGGTTGELFF.

This clonotype was seen at least ten times. The V gene is TRBV6-1, the J gene TRBJ1-5, with D perhaps TRBD1 (5 bases). With 5 bases removed from V and 0 bases from J, the gap between germline ends came to 8 bases. The CDR3 has 14 residues. The V gene's germline CDR1 is MNHNS and CDR2 SASEGT. In nucleotides, the CDR3 is TGTGCCAGCAGTCGGGGCAATAGCAATCAGCCCCAGCATTTT. This codes for CASSRGNSNQPQHF.

This clonotype was seen repeatedly, ten times or more. The genes are TRBV12-3 or TRBV12-4 and TRBJ2-2, with D maybe TRBD1 (6 bases). There are 17 residues in the CDR3. Trimming pared 2 bases from V and 0 bases from J, leaving 13 bases between. The CDR3 bases are TGTGCCAGCAGTTTACTGGCTCAGGGGACGAACACCGGGGAGCTGTTTTTT. Translated, it gives CASSLLAQGTNTGELFF.

The J gene is TRBJ2-1, the V gene TRBV11-2; 15 bases agree with TRBD2. The CDR3 is 18 amino acids. Germline V lookup: CDR1 SGHAT, CDR2 FQNNGV. Trimming at V came to 2 bases and at J to 7 bases, leaving 9 bases not matched to a gene. CDR3 sequence (DNA): TGTGCCAGCAGCTTATGGGGGACTAGCGGGGGGCGAGGGAATGAGCAGTTCTTC. Residues: CASSLWGTSGGRGNEQFF.

This clonotype was seen just once. This chain connects TRBV20-1 to TRBJ1-5; D ambiguous. The V gene's germline CDR1 is DFQATT and CDR2 SNEGSKA (reference sequence). V lost 2 bases and J 0 bases, leaving 5 bases between the germline ends. The CDR3 is made up of 13 amino acids. CDR3 sequence: CSARLGSNQPQHF. CDR3 in DNA: TGCAGTGCTAGACTGGGTAGCAATCAGCCCCAGCATTTT.